The text below deals with one T cell receptor (beta chain). The clone's antigen remains unknown. The record has no base qualities; no much larger clone is one base away. The meaning of the sample's time point label: baseline before first vaccination. Vaccinee samples came from UK trials COV001 and COV002, including a single-blind randomized controlled phase 2/3 trial of AZD1222 (ChAdOx1 nCoV-19) in healthy adults. Trial participant PBMC samples were collected at day 0 and day 28 after the second dose for TCRbeta chain sequencing. This record comes from a study of T cell responses to AZD1222 COVID-19 vaccine (dated by TCRdb to about 2021). At the level of the whole study: Because spike-specific TCR depth and breadth did not differ between the two schedules, AZD1222 recipients who got a second dose at roughly 4 weeks were pooled with those who got a second dose at roughly 12 weeks. TCR sequencing was performed for more than 230 trial participants, of whom roughly 200 were given two doses of AZD1222 and around 25 were given two doses of MenACWY control vaccine. Trial participants were enrolled by age into 18-55, 56-69 and 70-plus year subgroups, with 148, 28 and 57 TCR-sequenced participants respectively. Beyond this particular receptor, the publication reports: Only five to seven AZD1222 recipients were SARS-CoV-2 seropositive at baseline, limiting conclusions about previously exposed vaccinees. No day 14 peak-response samples were available, so repertoires were characterized only after the peak T cell response. The 56-69-year group was small, and its depth increase did not reach significance, likely because of low power. Epitopes outside the regions mutated in the B.1.351 and B.1.1.7 variants were reportedly recognized by nearly half of the unique spike-specific TCRs. Participants were mostly white British, with more females than males. The authors suggested clonal diversity may have been underestimated. After two AZD1222 doses, both the breadth and the depth of spike-specific TCRs were significantly higher than at day 0 and than in MenACWY recipients. The vaccine-associated CD4 TCRs covered the entire spike protein, and the dominant responses fell in regions 160-218 and 743-854.

The CDR3 regions of human TCRbeta chains were analyzed by immunosequencing. Per the original workflow: TCRs in the repertoires were compared against a reference library of SARS-CoV-2-specific TCRs that had been generated with the MIRA antigen-specificity platform. Breadth was defined as the fraction of unique TCRs that were SARS-CoV-2-associated. Depth was defined as the fraction of total T cells that were SARS-CoV-2-associated. Using the MIRA data, each spike-specific TCR was assigned both to the spike region to which the TCR was reactive and to a CD4 or CD8 class. Log10-transformed breadth and depth values were compared by one-way ANOVA with Sidak's multiple comparisons tests. TCRdb took over this immuneACCESS table, retaining in-frame rearrangements with V and J assigned. Such tables are incomplete; in checked studies, under half of the missing clones stem from an unresolved V gene, and the remainder is unexplained. That table is the source of V, J and clone size, and D and trimming were worked out from the DNA. The sample yields over 110,000 clones; approximately 94% were counted once. Of the sample, roughly 4.9% is held by the ten largest clones.

The sequencing here drew on peripheral blood, taken on day 0 of AZD1222 vaccination. This TCR was sampled from an adult in good health.

The DNA sequence reads TGTGCCAGCAGCCAACGCCGGTGGACCCTAGCGGGGGGCTCCTACAATGAGCAGTTCTTC. It encodes CASSQRRWTLAGGSYNEQFF. The rearrangement combines TRBV6-6 with TRBJ2-1; TRBD2 lines up with 11 middle nucleotides. After removal of 6 bases from V and 0 bases from J, the junction retains 16 bases not matched to a gene. The germline V gene encodes CDR1 MNHNY and CDR2 SVGAGI (reference sequence). From the cysteine up to the phenylalanine, the CDR3 has a length of 20 residues. The DNA shown is the 60-base CDR3, in frame from base 1.